This passage covers 8 T cell receptor beta chains from one sample sequenced in a study of blood T cell repertoires in COVID-19. Clones were read by immunoSEQ multiplex PCR, and TCRdb kept only the in-frame ones, dropping some. Found here are about 180,000 clones, 75% to 90% of them singletons; the top ten hold 3.3%. Sequencing used peripheral blood. These receptors were taken from a man aged 60-69 years with acute or convalescent COVID-19.

The chain is built from TRBV18 and TRBJ1-4; 8 bases are shared with TRBD1. The CDR3 contains 14 residues. Germline assignment: CDR1 KGHSH and CDR2 LQKENI. V gave up 3 bases and J gave up 8 bases; unmatched junction bases: 5. CDR3 in DNA: TGTGCCAGCTCACCCGGACAGGGAAGGGAAAAACTGTTTTTT. It codes for CASSPGQGREKLFF.

The rearrangement links TRBV7-2 to TRBJ2-3; the D gene is possibly TRBD1 (6 bases). The germline gives CDR1 SGHTA, CDR2 FQGNSA. CDR3 length equals 16 residues. Trimming took off 5 bases at V and 0 bases at J, with 15 bases between the two ends. This CDR3 is CASSPVGTTSTDTQYF. As DNA, the CDR3 is TGTGCCAGCAGCCCTGTAGGGACAACGAGCACAGATACGCAGTATTTT.

The V gene is TRBV5-1, the J gene TRBJ1-1, with D maybe TRBD1 (5 bases). The CDR3 covers 16 residues. CDR1 SGHRS and CDR2 YFSETQ come from the germline V gene. Trimming removed 4 bases at V and 1 base at J, with 17 bases between. CDR3 in amino acids: CASSPGGRSPNTEAFF. CDR3 DNA sequence: TGCGCCAGCAGCCCGGGGGGAAGGAGCCCGAACACTGAAGCTTTCTTT.

The chain combines TRBV23-1 with TRBJ2-2, with a possible D match to TRBD2 (5 bases). TRBV23-1 is labeled an ORF, and its function is uncertain. CDR3 length equals 15 residues. Trimming left V 2 bases short and J 6 bases short, with 13 bases between. The CDR3 DNA is TGCGCCAGCAGTCAAACTGTATCGGGATCCGGGGAGCTGTTTTTT. As protein: CASSQTVSGSGELFF.

The chain employs TRBV5-4 and TRBJ2-5, with D unresolved. The V gene lost 3 bases and the J gene lost 4 bases, with 7 bases spanning the gap. CDR1 and CDR2 (germline): SGHNT, YYREEE (reference sequence). The CDR3 totals 12 residues. CDR3 loop: CASSSHVETQYF. CDR3 nucleotide sequence: TGTGCCAGCAGCTCACATGTAGAGACCCAGTACTTC.

This sequence joins TRBV27 and TRBJ2-1; 7 nucleotides align to TRBD2. CDR3 length equals 14 residues. Germline V gene data show CDR1 as MNHEY and CDR2 as SMNVEV (reference sequence). V lost 6 bases and J lost 3; bases outside the gene matches: 5. The CDR3 DNA reads TGTGCCAGCAGCCTGGCGGGAGACTACAATGAGCAGTTCTTC. Translating it yields CASSLAGDYNEQFF.

The chain combines TRBV13 with TRBJ2-3; TRBD2 agrees at 7 bases. V gave up 5 bases and J gave up 6 bases; unmatched junction bases: 8. Germline assignment: CDR1 PRHDT and CDR2 FYEKMQ (reference sequence). The CDR3 loop spans 14 amino acids. The CDR3 loop reads CASSVGGRKDTQYF. CDR3 sequence (DNA): TGTGCCAGCAGCGTGGGCGGGAGAAAGGATACGCAGTATTTT.

The chain recombines TRBV9 with TRBJ2-1; D is perhaps TRBD2 (6 bases). Trimming took off 7 bases at V and 9 bases at J, with 23 bases between the two ends. Germline assignment: CDR1 SGDLS and CDR2 YYNGEE. This CDR3 has 15 residues. The CDR3 DNA reads TGTGCCAGCTCACGCCGCGGGGTTCCCGGAGGTGAGCAGTTCTTC. It yields the protein CASSRRGVPGGEQFF.